The next 12 T cell receptor beta chains were all read from a single sample in a study of technical replicates of blood from a few donors. Some clones are missing from TCRdb's copy, which holds only in-frame ones; the method was immunoSEQ multiplex PCR. The sample lists some 80,000 clones; around 97% were seen once. Sequenced: T cells isolated from PBMCs. The receptors come from a human donor in good health.

The gene calls are TRBV10-2 and TRBJ1-2, with 7 bases fitting TRBD1. Germline CDR1 is WSHSY and CDR2 is SAAADI. J gave up 4 bases and V 0 bases, and 2 bases lay outside the gene matches. CDR3 length: 14 residues. CDR3 region: CASSESQGVYGYTF. The CDR3 DNA reads TGCGCCAGCAGTGAGTCGCAGGGGGTCTATGGCTACACCTTC.

V usage is TRBV15 and J usage is TRBJ1-4; D gene uncertain. The CDR3 is 17 amino acids. The V end lost 3 bases, the J end lost 0 bases, and 14 bases lay between the germline ends. Germline loops: CDR1 LNHNV, CDR2 YYDKDF (reference sequence). CDR3 amino acids: CATSRALADATNEKLFF. In DNA, the CDR3 is TGTGCCACCAGCAGGGCTTTAGCTGATGCAACTAATGAAAAACTGTTTTTT.

This chain uses TRBV15 with TRBJ2-3; TRBD1 is a possible D gene (6 bases). The CDR3 covers 17 residues. V was clipped by 0 bases and J by 3 bases, with 16 bases between them. The germline V gene encodes CDR1 LNHNV and CDR2 YYDKDF (reference sequence). This CDR3 is CATSRDPYRDETDTQYF. The CDR3 nucleotides are TGTGCCACCAGCAGAGATCCCTACAGGGACGAGACAGATACGCAGTATTTT.

The rearrangement joins TRBV5-1 to TRBJ2-1, with 11 bases identical to TRBD2. The V gene's germline CDR1 is SGHRS and CDR2 YFSETQ. V was clipped by 8 bases and J by 9 bases; unmatched bases: 10. The CDR3 is made up of 14 amino acids. The CDR3 protein is CASATSGSVGEQFF. In DNA form, the CDR3 reads TGCGCCAGTGCCACTAGCGGGAGCGTTGGTGAGCAGTTCTTC.

J is TRBJ1-2 and V is TRBV5-4; TRBD1 might be the D (6 bases). V was cut by 4 bases and J by 4 bases, with 11 bases left in between. The CDR3 has 13 residues. Per the germline V gene, CDR1 is SGHNT and CDR2 is YYREEE (reference sequence). For the CDR3, the DNA is TGTGCCAGCAGCCCGGCAGGGGCCTATGGCTACACCTTC. It specifies CASSPAGAYGYTF.

The chain links TRBV7-2 to TRBJ2-1; no definite D call. With 4 bases removed from V and 7 bases from J, the gap between germline ends came to 8 bases. Germline assignment: CDR1 SGHTA and CDR2 FQGNSA. The CDR3 consists of 12 residues. The CDR3 is CASSSDSNEQFF. As DNA, the CDR3 is TGTGCCAGCAGCTCAGACTCGAATGAGCAGTTCTTC.

This chain uses TRBV27 with TRBJ2-6; TRBD1 matches at 8 bases. This CDR3 comprises 16 residues. CDR1 and CDR2 (germline): MNHEY, SMNVEV (reference sequence). The ends lost 5 bases at V and 2 bases at J; junction bases unmatched: 5. The CDR3 reads CASSPQGAPGANVLTF. DNA of the CDR3: TGTGCCAGCAGTCCCCAGGGGGCGCCTGGGGCCAACGTCCTGACTTTC.

The J gene is TRBJ1-5, the V gene TRBV7-9, with a possible D match to TRBD1 (5 bases). The length of the CDR3 is 16 residues. V dropped 1 base and J dropped 4 bases, with 14 bases sitting between them. Looked up from germline, CDR1 is SEHNR and CDR2 is FQNEAQ (reference sequence). CDR3 nucleotide sequence: TGTGCCAGCAGCTTAGTGGACACGGGGGGGAATCAGCCCCAGCATTTT. The encoded protein is CASSLVDTGGNQPQHF.

The gene calls are TRBV4-1 and TRBJ2-5; TRBD1 aligns across 8 bases. In germline, CDR1 is MGHRA, CDR2 YSYEKL. The junction had 8 bases not matched to a gene; V was cut back by 0 bases and J by 5 bases. The CDR3 consists of 16 residues. The CDR3 loop reads CASSQDFPGQVETQYF. CDR3 sequence (DNA): TGCGCCAGCAGCCAAGACTTCCCGGGACAGGTGGAGACCCAGTACTTC.

The chain recombines TRBV5-4 with TRBJ2-7; 10 bases fit TRBD1. V dropped 4 bases and J dropped 2; count of bases not matched to a gene: 15. This CDR3 has 18 residues. Germline V gene lookup returns CDR1 SGHNT and CDR2 YYREEE (reference sequence). The CDR3 loop reads CASSITTRDRGDPYEQYF. DNA of the CDR3: TGTGCCAGCAGCATAACCACCCGGGACAGGGGCGATCCCTACGAGCAGTACTTC.

The V call is TRBV11-3, the J call TRBJ2-3; D not resolved. This CDR3 comprises 13 residues. V was trimmed by 5 bases and J by 1 base, leaving 7 bases between them. CDR1 SGHNT and CDR2 YENEEA come from the germline V gene. DNA for the CDR3: TGTGCCAGCAGCCCTCGGGGCACAGATACGCAGTATTTT. Translation: CASSPRGTDTQYF.

V usage is TRBV2 and J usage is TRBJ2-7; possibly TRBD2 for D (5 bases). Germline CDR1 reads SNHLY; CDR2 reads FYNNEI. Trimming took 6 bases from V and 4 from J, leaving 16 bases between them. CDR3 size: 14 residues. The CDR3 bases are TGTGCCAGCAGAGAGGGTCAGTCTGGATACGAGCAGTACTTC. Encoded protein: CASREGQSGYEQYF.